The clone carrying this TCR beta chain was counted between two and nine times. Its antigen is unidentified. The data originate from a study of beta chain features in type 1 diabetes. Regarding the study as a whole: There was a moderate but significant shortening of TCRB CDR3s in all four CD4+ subsets of Type 1 diabetes patients.

Per germline, CDR1 SGHTA and CDR2 FQGNSA. There are 14 residues in the CDR3. V shed 3 bases and J 7 bases; nucleotides not matched to a gene: 6. Sequencing targeted expressed TCRB transcripts, as all isolated RNA had been reverse transcribed. Assay used: immunoSEQ multiplex PCR; TCRdb lists only in-frame clones, some missing. The table shows hundreds of thousands of clones, with roughly 13% occurring only once. Sorting based on CD45RO/CCR7/CD25/CD127/CD95/CD27 separated CD4+ naive, central memory, regulatory and stem cell-like memory cells. This chain links TRBV7-2 with TRBJ1-1, with 9 bases fitting TRBD1. The material sequenced was naive CD4+ T cells from blood. This receptor was taken from a man aged 18 to 30 with type 1 diabetes. The CDR3 here is CASSFTGGYGEAFF. The DNA for the CDR3 is TGTGCCAGCAGCTTTACAGGGGGCTACGGTGAAGCTTTCTTT.